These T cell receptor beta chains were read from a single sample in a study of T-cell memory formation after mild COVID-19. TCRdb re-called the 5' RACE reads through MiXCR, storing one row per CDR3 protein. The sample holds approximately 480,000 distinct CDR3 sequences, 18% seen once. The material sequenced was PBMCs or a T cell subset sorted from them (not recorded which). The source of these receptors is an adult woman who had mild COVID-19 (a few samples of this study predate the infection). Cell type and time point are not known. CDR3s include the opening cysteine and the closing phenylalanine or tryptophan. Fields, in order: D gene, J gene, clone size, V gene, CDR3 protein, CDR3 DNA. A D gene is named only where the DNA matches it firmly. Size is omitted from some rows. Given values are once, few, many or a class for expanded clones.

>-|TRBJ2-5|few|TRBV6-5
CASTHGETQYF
TGTGCCAGCACCCACGGGGAGACCCAGTACTTC
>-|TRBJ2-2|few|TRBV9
CASSVLQGHNTGELFF
TGTGCCAGCAGCGTACTCCAGGGACACAACACCGGGGAGCTGTTTTTT
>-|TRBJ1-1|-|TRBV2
CASGLTAKNTEAFF
TGTGCCAGCGGTCTGACAGCTAAGAACACTGAAGCTTTCTTT
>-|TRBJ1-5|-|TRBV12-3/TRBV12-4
CASSLNRHQPQHF
TGTGCCAGCAGCCTAAACAGGCATCAGCCCCAGCATTTT
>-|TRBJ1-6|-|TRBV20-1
CSALDSGDSPLHF
TGCAGTGCCCTAGACAGCGGGGATTCACCCCTCCACTTT
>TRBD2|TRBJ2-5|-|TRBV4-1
CASSQASGTSAQETQYF
TGCGCCAGCAGCCAAGCATCCGGGACTAGCGCACAAGAGACCCAGTACTTC
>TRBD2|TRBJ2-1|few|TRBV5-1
CASSLLTSGGPEQFF
TGCGCCAGCAGCTTGTTGACTAGCGGGGGGCCCGAGCAGTTCTTC
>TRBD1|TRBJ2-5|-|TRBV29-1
CSVEGTGGKTQYF
TGCAGCGTTGAAGGGACAGGGGGTAAGACCCAGTACTTC
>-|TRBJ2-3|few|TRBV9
CASSSRTVGTDTQYF
TGTGCCAGCAGCTCTCGGACAGTAGGCACAGATACGCAGTATTTT
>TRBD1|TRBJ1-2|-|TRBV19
CASNTQGARSGYTF
TGTGCCAGTAACACACAGGGGGCGCGGAGTGGCTACACCTTC
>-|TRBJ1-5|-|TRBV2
CASTLMGVNQPQHF
TGTGCCAGCACTCTCATGGGGGTTAATCAGCCCCAGCATTTT
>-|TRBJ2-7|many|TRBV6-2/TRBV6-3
CASSTGLSYEQYF
TGTGCCAGCAGTACAGGGTTGTCCTACGAGCAGTACTTC
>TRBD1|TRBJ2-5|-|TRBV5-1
CASSEGGLVETQYF
TGCGCCAGCAGCGAAGGGGGCTTGGTAGAGACCCAGTACTTC
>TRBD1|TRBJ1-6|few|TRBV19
CASSGAGGYNSPLHF
TGTGCCAGTAGTGGGGCAGGGGGTTATAATTCACCCCTCCACTTT
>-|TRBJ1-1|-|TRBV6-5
CASSPSSLLGTEAFF
TGTGCCAGCAGCCCTAGTTCCCTTCTAGGCACTGAAGCTTTCTTT
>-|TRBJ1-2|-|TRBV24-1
CATSDFQSVGGNYGYTF
TGTGCCACCAGTGATTTCCAATCCGTCGGCGGCAACTATGGCTACACCTTC
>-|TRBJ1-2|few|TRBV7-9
CASSLVEPTPACTF
TGTGCCAGCAGCTTAGTTGAACCAACGCCGGCTTGCACCTTC
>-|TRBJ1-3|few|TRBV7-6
CASSPLLELASSGNTIYF
TGTGCCAGCAGCCCGCTACTCGAGTTGGCGAGCTCTGGAAACACCATATATTTT
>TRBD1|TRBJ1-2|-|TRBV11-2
CDSSSRQGYGYTF
TGTGACAGCAGCTCGAGACAGGGTTATGGCTACACCTTC
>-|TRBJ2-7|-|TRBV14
CASRARGETLHEQYF
TGTGCCAGCAGGGCCAGAGGGGAGACTCTACACGAGCAGTACTTC
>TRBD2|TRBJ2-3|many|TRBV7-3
CASSRTSGGADTQYF
TGTGCCAGCTCGCGGACTAGCGGGGGGGCAGATACGCAGTATTTT
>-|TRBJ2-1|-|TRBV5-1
CASSLLPGKGNEQFF
TGCGCCAGCAGCTTGTTACCAGGGAAGGGCAATGAGCAGTTCTTC
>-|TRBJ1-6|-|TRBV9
CASSVAYKDSPLHF
TGTGCCAGCAGCGTAGCCTACAAAGATTCACCCCTCCACTTT
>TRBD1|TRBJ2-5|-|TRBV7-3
CASSRGQGGETQYF
TGTGCCAGCAGCCGCGGACAGGGGGGCGAGACCCAGTACTTC
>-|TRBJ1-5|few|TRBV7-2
CASGTLPGVKYYSNQPQHF
TGTGCCAGCGGGACCCTTCCAGGGGTGAAATATTATAGCAATCAGCCCCAGCATTTT
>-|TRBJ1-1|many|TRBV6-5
CASTNGAGPTEAFF
TGTGCCAGCACAAACGGGGCAGGGCCCACTGAAGCTTTCTTT
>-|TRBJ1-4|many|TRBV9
CASSSTPDSGEKLFF
TGTGCCAGCAGCTCCACCCCGGACAGTGGTGAAAAACTGTTTTTT
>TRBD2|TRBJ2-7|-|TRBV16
CASSQSSGGTEQYF
TGTGCCAGCAGCCAATCGAGCGGGGGCACAGAGCAGTACTTC
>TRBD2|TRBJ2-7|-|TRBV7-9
CASSSTSGRRDEQYF
TGTGCCAGCAGCTCTACTAGCGGGAGGAGGGACGAGCAGTACTTC
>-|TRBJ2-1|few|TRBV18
CASSPLLPGLGNEQFF
TGTGCCAGCTCACCACTACTCCCGGGTCTAGGGAATGAGCAGTTCTTC
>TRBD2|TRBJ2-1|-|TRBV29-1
CSVTSGTAPYNEQFF
TGCAGCGTGACTAGCGGGACCGCTCCCTACAATGAGCAGTTCTTC
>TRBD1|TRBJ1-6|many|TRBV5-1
CASSQKGQGGSPLHF
TGCGCCAGCAGTCAAAAGGGACAGGGGGGATCACCCCTCCACTTT
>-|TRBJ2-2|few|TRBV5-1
CASSSTSDGNTGELFF
TGCGCCAGCAGCTCTACATCCGACGGGAACACCGGGGAGCTGTTTTTT
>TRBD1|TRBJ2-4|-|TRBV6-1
CASSDVNRGQELLGKNIQYF
TGTGCCAGCAGTGATGTGAACAGGGGGCAGGAACTACTAGGCAAAAACATTCAGTACTTC
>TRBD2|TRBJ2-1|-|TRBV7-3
CASSLMGLASDEQFF
TGTGCCAGCAGCTTAATGGGACTAGCCAGCGATGAGCAGTTCTTC
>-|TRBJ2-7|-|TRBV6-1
CASSEGLGEQYF
TGTGCCAGCAGTGAGGGGTTGGGCGAGCAGTACTTC
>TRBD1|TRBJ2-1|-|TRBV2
CASTLRQGAYNEQFF
TGTGCCAGCACCCTACGACAGGGGGCGTACAATGAGCAGTTCTTC
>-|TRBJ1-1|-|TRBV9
CASTPGQQNTEAFF
TGTGCCAGCACACCGGGACAACAGAACACTGAAGCTTTCTTT
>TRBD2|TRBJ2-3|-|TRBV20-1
CSATGLAGMRDTQYF
TGCAGTGCTACAGGACTAGCGGGGATGAGAGATACGCAGTATTTT
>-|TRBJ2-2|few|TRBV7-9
CASSLGKGVNTGELFF
TGTGCCAGCAGCTTAGGGAAGGGGGTCAACACCGGGGAGCTGTTTTTT
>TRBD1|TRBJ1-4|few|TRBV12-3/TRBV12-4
CASVRDSIYNEKLFF
TGTGCCAGCGTCCGGGACAGCATATATAATGAAAAACTGTTTTTT
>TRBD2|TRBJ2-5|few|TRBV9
CASSDGTSGMVEETQYF
TGTGCCAGCAGCGATGGGACTAGCGGGATGGTAGAAGAGACCCAGTACTTC
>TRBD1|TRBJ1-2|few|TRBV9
CASSLTPGTGGNYGYTF
TGTGCCAGCAGCCTTACACCCGGGACAGGGGGCAACTATGGCTACACCTTC
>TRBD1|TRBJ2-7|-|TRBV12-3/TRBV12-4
CASSLGTGELEQYF
TGTGCCAGCAGTTTAGGGACAGGGGAATTGGAGCAGTACTTC
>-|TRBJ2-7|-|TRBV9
CASSVVGSSYEQYF
TGTGCCAGCAGCGTAGTCGGGTCCTCCTACGAGCAGTACTTC
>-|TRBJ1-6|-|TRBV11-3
CASREGGSYNSPLHF
TGTGCCAGCAGAGAGGGAGGCTCCTATAATTCACCCCTCCACTTT
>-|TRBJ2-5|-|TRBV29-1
CSVEGTANQETQYF
TGCAGCGTTGAAGGCACCGCAAACCAAGAGACCCAGTACTTC
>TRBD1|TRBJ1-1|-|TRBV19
CASRRGLDRGNTEAFF
TGTGCCAGTAGACGCGGATTGGACAGGGGAAACACTGAAGCTTTCTTT
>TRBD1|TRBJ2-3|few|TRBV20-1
CSAANTGGSGDTQYF
TGCAGTGCCGCTAACACAGGGGGCTCTGGAGATACGCAGTATTTT
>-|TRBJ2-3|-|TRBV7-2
CPSSLRGIARPGTDTQYF
TGTCCCAGCAGCTTACGGGGCATAGCTCGTCCCGGAACAGATACGCAGTATTTT
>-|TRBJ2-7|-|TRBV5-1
CASRESGEQYF
TGCGCCAGCAGGGAATCGGGCGAGCAGTACTTC